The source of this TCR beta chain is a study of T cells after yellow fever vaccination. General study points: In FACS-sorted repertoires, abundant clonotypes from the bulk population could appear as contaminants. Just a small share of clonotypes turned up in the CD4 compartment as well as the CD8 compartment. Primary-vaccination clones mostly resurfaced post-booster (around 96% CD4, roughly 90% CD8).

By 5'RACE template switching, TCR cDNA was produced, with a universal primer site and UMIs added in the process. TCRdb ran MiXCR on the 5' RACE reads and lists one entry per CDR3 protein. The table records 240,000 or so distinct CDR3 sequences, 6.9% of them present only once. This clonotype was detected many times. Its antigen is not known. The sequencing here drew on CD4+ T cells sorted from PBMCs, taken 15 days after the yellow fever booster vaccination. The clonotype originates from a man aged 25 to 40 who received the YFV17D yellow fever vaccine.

The CDR3 protein is CASSVGAGNEADTQYF. CDR3 nucleotides: TGTGCCAGCAGCGTCGGAGCGGGAAACGAAGCAGATACGCAGTATTTT. This chain connects TRBV9 to TRBJ2-3; 7 positions match TRBD2. Germline V gene data show CDR1 as SGDLS and CDR2 as YYNGEE. Trimming removed 2 bases from V and 4 bases from J; junction bases left unmatched: 10. The length of the CDR3 is 16 residues.